A selection of T cell receptor beta chains follows, all from one sample in a study of beta chain features in type 1 diabetes. Repertoires were generated with immunoSEQ multiplex PCR, while TCRdb's copy carries only in-frame clones and drops some. The sample includes about 900,000 clones, roughly 16% of them seen just once. Sequenced: naive CD4+ T cells from blood. These receptors were obtained from a woman under 30 in good health. CDR3s include the opening cysteine and the closing phenylalanine or tryptophan. The order of the fields is D gene, clone size, V gene, J gene, CDR3 protein, CDR3 DNA. D genes are given only for firm matches. Clone size is shown for a subset of rows, as once, few, many or a class of expanded clone.

D gene: NA
clone size: NA
V gene: TRBV7-2
J gene: TRBJ2-3
CDR3 protein: CASSRVVDTQYF
CDR3 DNA: TGTGCCAGCAGCCGGGTTGTAGATACGCAGTATTTT

D gene: NA
clone size: NA
V gene: TRBV27
J gene: TRBJ2-7
CDR3 protein: CASSPGSGRSYEQYF
CDR3 DNA: TGTGCCAGCAGCCCAGGTTCAGGCCGCTCCTACGAGCAGTACTTC

D gene: TRBD2
clone size: few
V gene: TRBV4-3
J gene: TRBJ2-4
CDR3 protein: CASSQVWSGRDMNIQYF
CDR3 DNA: TGCGCCAGCAGCCAAGTTTGGAGCGGGAGGGATATGAACATTCAGTACTTC

D gene: NA
clone size: NA
V gene: TRBV7-9
J gene: TRBJ1-3
CDR3 protein: CASSLWLSGNTIYF
CDR3 DNA: TGTGCCAGCAGCTTGTGGTTATCTGGAAACACCATATATTTT

D gene: NA
clone size: few
V gene: TRBV23-1
J gene: TRBJ2-7
CDR3 protein: CASTVLVSRRYEQYF
CDR3 DNA: TGCGCCAGCACCGTACTTGTTTCCCGTCGCTACGAGCAGTACTTC

D gene: NA
clone size: few
V gene: TRBV13
J gene: TRBJ1-4
CDR3 protein: CASRKFGGGTGKLFF
CDR3 DNA: TGTGCCAGCAGAAAGTTCGGCGGGGGAACGGGGAAACTGTTTTTT

D gene: TRBD1
clone size: few
V gene: TRBV6-5
J gene: TRBJ1-2
CDR3 protein: CASRLDRVGGYTF
CDR3 DNA: TGTGCCAGCAGGTTGGACAGGGTCGGAGGCTACACCTTC

D gene: NA
clone size: NA
V gene: TRBV6-5
J gene: TRBJ2-5
CDR3 protein: CASSYTRGETQYF
CDR3 DNA: TGTGCCAGCAGTTATACGAGAGGAGAGACCCAGTACTTC

D gene: NA
clone size: once
V gene: TRBV29-1
J gene: TRBJ1-1
CDR3 protein: CSAQGQLNTEAFF
CDR3 DNA: TGCAGCGCGCAAGGACAGTTAAACACTGAAGCTTTCTTT

D gene: NA
clone size: NA
V gene: TRBV5-1
J gene: TRBJ1-1
CDR3 protein: CASSLGGVNEAFF
CDR3 DNA: TGCGCCAGCAGCTTGGGTGGAGTCAATGAAGCTTTCTTT

D gene: NA
clone size: few
V gene: TRBV25-1
J gene: TRBJ1-4
CDR3 protein: CASSHNEKLFF
CDR3 DNA: TGTGCCAGCAGTCACAATGAAAAACTGTTTTTT

D gene: NA
clone size: NA
V gene: TRBV11-3
J gene: TRBJ2-1
CDR3 protein: CASSLGGPSSCNEQFF
CDR3 DNA: TGTGCCAGCAGCTTAGGAGGCCCGAGCTCCTGCAATGAGCAGTTCTTC

D gene: TRBD1
clone size: NA
V gene: TRBV20-1
J gene: TRBJ2-5
CDR3 protein: CSVGQEETQYF
CDR3 DNA: TGCAGTGTTGGACAGGAAGAGACCCAGTACTTC

D gene: TRBD2
clone size: NA
V gene: TRBV5-1
J gene: TRBJ2-5
CDR3 protein: CASRRTSGSTKTQYF
CDR3 DNA: TGCGCCAGCAGACGGACTAGCGGGAGCACGAAGACCCAGTACTTC

D gene: TRBD2
clone size: NA
V gene: TRBV28
J gene: TRBJ2-7
CDR3 protein: CASSLPSGSFYEQYF
CDR3 DNA: TGTGCCAGCAGTTTACCTAGCGGGAGTTTCTACGAGCAGTACTTC

D gene: TRBD1
clone size: few
V gene: TRBV7-9
J gene: TRBJ1-2
CDR3 protein: CASSGRTGGAANYGYTF
CDR3 DNA: TGTGCCAGCAGCGGGCGGACAGGGGGCGCGGCAAACTATGGCTACACCTTC

D gene: NA
clone size: NA
V gene: TRBV15
J gene: TRBJ2-2
CDR3 protein: CATSRVFTGELFF
CDR3 DNA: TGTGCCACCAGCAGAGTTTTCACCGGGGAGCTGTTTTTT

D gene: TRBD2
clone size: NA
V gene: TRBV7-9
J gene: TRBJ2-7
CDR3 protein: CASRPAGGDEQYF
CDR3 DNA: TGTGCCAGCAGGCCAGCGGGAGGGGACGAGCAGTACTTC

D gene: TRBD2
clone size: NA
V gene: TRBV7-9
J gene: TRBJ2-5
CDR3 protein: CASSPVIAGEETQYF
CDR3 DNA: TGTGCCAGCAGCCCAGTAATAGCGGGAGAGGAGACCCAGTACTTC

D gene: NA
clone size: few
V gene: TRBV2
J gene: TRBJ2-5
CDR3 protein: CASRKGISSETQYF
CDR3 DNA: TGTGCCAGCAGAAAAGGGATATCGTCGGAGACCCAGTACTTC

D gene: TRBD1
clone size: NA
V gene: TRBV28
J gene: TRBJ2-3
CDR3 protein: CASSSPRGTGDGTDTQYF
CDR3 DNA: TGTGCCAGCAGTTCCCCCCGAGGGACAGGGGATGGCACAGATACGCAGTATTTT

D gene: NA
clone size: few
V gene: TRBV19
J gene: TRBJ2-3
CDR3 protein: CASSPGTLGADTQYF
CDR3 DNA: TGTGCCAGTAGTCCCGGGACCCTCGGCGCAGATACGCAGTATTTT

D gene: TRBD2
clone size: few
V gene: TRBV2
J gene: TRBJ2-1
CDR3 protein: CASRPTSGNEQFF
CDR3 DNA: TGTGCCAGCAGGCCGACTAGCGGCAATGAGCAGTTCTTC

D gene: NA
clone size: NA
V gene: TRBV4-2
J gene: TRBJ2-1
CDR3 protein: CASSPWTTVFNEQFF
CDR3 DNA: TGTGCCAGCAGCCCTTGGACTACGGTCTTCAATGAGCAGTTCTTC

D gene: TRBD1
clone size: few
V gene: TRBV5-1
J gene: TRBJ2-1
CDR3 protein: CASRTGGSSYNEQFF
CDR3 DNA: TGCGCCAGTAGAACAGGGGGTAGCTCCTACAATGAGCAGTTCTTC

D gene: TRBD1
clone size: few
V gene: TRBV19
J gene: TRBJ1-2
CDR3 protein: CASGEFGTASLYGYTF
CDR3 DNA: TGTGCCAGTGGGGAGTTCGGGACAGCCTCCCTCTATGGCTACACCTTC

D gene: NA
clone size: NA
V gene: TRBV7-2
J gene: TRBJ2-3
CDR3 protein: CAGSLAAYTQYF
CDR3 DNA: TGTGCCGGCAGCTTAGCGGCTTATACGCAGTATTTT

D gene: NA
clone size: NA
V gene: TRBV7-2
J gene: TRBJ2-7
CDR3 protein: CASSLMFVEGGEQYF
CDR3 DNA: TGTGCCAGCAGCTTAATGTTTGTCGAGGGGGGCGAGCAGTACTTC

D gene: TRBD2
clone size: NA
V gene: TRBV9
J gene: TRBJ2-1
CDR3 protein: CASSPPYAGDLNEQFF
CDR3 DNA: TGTGCCAGCAGCCCCCCTTATGCGGGAGATCTCAATGAGCAGTTCTTC

D gene: NA
clone size: NA
V gene: TRBV5-6
J gene: TRBJ2-5
CDR3 protein: CASSLYRRIWETQYF
CDR3 DNA: TGTGCCAGCAGCTTGTATAGGCGCATATGGGAGACCCAGTACTTC

D gene: TRBD1
clone size: few
V gene: TRBV9
J gene: TRBJ2-2
CDR3 protein: CASSVGGQGYTGELFF
CDR3 DNA: TGTGCCAGCAGCGTAGGCGGACAGGGGTACACCGGGGAGCTGTTTTTT

D gene: TRBD1
clone size: NA
V gene: TRBV7-9
J gene: TRBJ1-1
CDR3 protein: CASSLETGRHPNTEAFF
CDR3 DNA: TGTGCCAGCAGCTTAGAGACAGGGAGGCACCCGAACACTGAAGCTTTCTTT

D gene: NA
clone size: many
V gene: TRBV4-3
J gene: TRBJ2-1
CDR3 protein: CASSQDLSIWRTDEQFF
CDR3 DNA: TGCGCCAGCAGCCAAGATCTTTCGATCTGGCGGACTGATGAGCAGTTCTTC

D gene: NA
clone size: NA
V gene: TRBV6-5
J gene: TRBJ2-1
CDR3 protein: CASSYGGSRFNEQFF
CDR3 DNA: TGTGCCAGCAGTTACGGGGGCTCCAGATTCAATGAGCAGTTCTTC

D gene: NA
clone size: NA
V gene: TRBV15
J gene: TRBJ1-5
CDR3 protein: CATSRDLFRGGGLMDQPQHF
CDR3 DNA: TGTGCCACCAGCAGAGATCTATTCCGCGGAGGGGGTCTCATGGATCAGCCCCAGCATTTT

D gene: NA
clone size: NA
V gene: TRBV15
J gene: TRBJ2-2
CDR3 protein: CATSRVGSYTGELFF
CDR3 DNA: TGTGCCACCAGCAGAGTGGGGAGTTACACCGGGGAGCTGTTTTTT

D gene: NA
clone size: NA
V gene: TRBV14
J gene: TRBJ2-7
CDR3 protein: CASSQAAGSYEQYF
CDR3 DNA: TGTGCCAGCAGCCAAGCTGCGGGTTCCTACGAGCAGTACTTC

D gene: TRBD1
clone size: NA
V gene: TRBV6-5
J gene: TRBJ1-2
CDR3 protein: CASSEGQGRRGYTF
CDR3 DNA: TGTGCCAGCAGTGAGGGACAGGGAAGGCGTGGCTACACCTTC

D gene: TRBD1
clone size: NA
V gene: TRBV2
J gene: TRBJ1-5
CDR3 protein: CASGTGSQPQHF
CDR3 DNA: TGTGCCAGCGGGACAGGGTCTCAGCCCCAGCATTTT

D gene: TRBD2
clone size: NA
V gene: TRBV9
J gene: TRBJ2-7
CDR3 protein: CASSASPTGGYYEQYF
CDR3 DNA: TGTGCCAGCAGCGCCTCCCCCACGGGAGGGTACTACGAGCAGTACTTC

D gene: TRBD2
clone size: few
V gene: TRBV7-9
J gene: TRBJ2-1
CDR3 protein: CASSRRREVYEQFF
CDR3 DNA: TGTGCCAGCAGTCGTCGTCGGGAGGTCTATGAGCAGTTCTTC

D gene: TRBD2
clone size: NA
V gene: TRBV18
J gene: TRBJ2-1
CDR3 protein: CASSERGLAGGNEQFF
CDR3 DNA: TGTGCCAGCTCGGAAAGGGGACTAGCGGGTGGTAATGAGCAGTTCTTC

D gene: NA
clone size: few
V gene: TRBV5-1
J gene: TRBJ2-1
CDR3 protein: CASSPTTAKYNEQFF
CDR3 DNA: TGCGCCAGCAGCCCAACAACGGCGAAGTACAATGAGCAGTTCTTC

D gene: TRBD2
clone size: NA
V gene: TRBV7-3
J gene: TRBJ2-1
CDR3 protein: CASSLGTSRDNEQFF
CDR3 DNA: TGTGCCAGCAGCCTCGGGACTAGTAGGGACAATGAGCAGTTCTTC

D gene: NA
clone size: NA
V gene: TRBV6-5
J gene: TRBJ2-1
CDR3 protein: CASRSFYNEQFF
CDR3 DNA: TGTGCCAGCAGGAGCTTTTACAATGAGCAGTTCTTC

D gene: NA
clone size: few
V gene: TRBV2
J gene: TRBJ1-2
CDR3 protein: CASSRQIDTGYTF
CDR3 DNA: TGTGCCAGCAGCCGACAGATCGATACCGGCTACACCTTC

D gene: NA
clone size: few
V gene: TRBV18
J gene: TRBJ1-1
CDR3 protein: CASSPGEMVEQPAFF
CDR3 DNA: TGTGCCAGCTCACCGGGGGAAATGGTTGAACAGCCGGCTTTCTTT

D gene: NA
clone size: few
V gene: TRBV7-2
J gene: TRBJ2-3
CDR3 protein: CASSLASYTDTQYF
CDR3 DNA: TGTGCCAGCAGCTTAGCTAGCTACACAGATACGCAGTATTTT

D gene: TRBD2
clone size: few
V gene: TRBV11-2
J gene: TRBJ2-1
CDR3 protein: CASSPANIAGAEQFF
CDR3 DNA: TGTGCCAGCAGCCCCGCGAACATAGCGGGAGCTGAGCAGTTCTTC

D gene: TRBD2
clone size: NA
V gene: TRBV10-3
J gene: TRBJ2-1
CDR3 protein: CAISMTSGINSYNEQFF
CDR3 DNA: TGTGCCATCAGTATGACTAGCGGAATAAACTCCTACAATGAGCAGTTCTTC

D gene: TRBD2
clone size: NA
V gene: TRBV28
J gene: TRBJ2-7
CDR3 protein: CASSFLLAGNPYEQYF
CDR3 DNA: TGTGCCAGCAGTTTTTTACTAGCGGGAAATCCCTACGAGCAGTACTTC

D gene: TRBD1
clone size: few
V gene: TRBV5-1
J gene: TRBJ1-1
CDR3 protein: CASSFDRANTEAFF
CDR3 DNA: TGCGCCAGCAGCTTCGACAGGGCGAACACTGAAGCTTTCTTT

D gene: NA
clone size: few
V gene: TRBV7-2
J gene: TRBJ2-3
CDR3 protein: CASSLVVVATDTQYF
CDR3 DNA: TGTGCCAGCAGCTTAGTAGTTGTCGCAACAGATACGCAGTATTTT

D gene: TRBD1
clone size: NA
V gene: TRBV19
J gene: TRBJ2-7
CDR3 protein: CASSAGGTPYEQYF
CDR3 DNA: TGTGCCAGTAGCGCAGGGGGTACCCCCTACGAGCAGTACTTC

D gene: NA
clone size: few
V gene: TRBV7-2
J gene: TRBJ2-5
CDR3 protein: CASGPGRKETQYF
CDR3 DNA: TGTGCCAGCGGTCCGGGACGGAAAGAGACCCAGTACTTC

D gene: NA
clone size: NA
V gene: TRBV6-6
J gene: TRBJ2-5
CDR3 protein: CASSDLTWSQETQYF
CDR3 DNA: TGTGCCAGCTCCGACCTGACGTGGAGTCAAGAGACCCAGTACTTC

D gene: NA
clone size: NA
V gene: TRBV18
J gene: TRBJ2-7
CDR3 protein: CASSPGLSYEQYF
CDR3 DNA: TGTGCCAGCTCTCCGGGGCTTTCCTACGAGCAGTACTTC

D gene: TRBD2
clone size: few
V gene: TRBV7-9
J gene: TRBJ2-3
CDR3 protein: CASSPGTSGRDTQYF
CDR3 DNA: TGTGCCAGCAGCCCCGGGACTAGCGGGAGAGATACGCAGTATTTT

D gene: NA
clone size: NA
V gene: TRBV19
J gene: TRBJ2-2
CDR3 protein: CASSRLSTGKTGELFF
CDR3 DNA: TGTGCCAGTAGTCGCCTAAGTACAGGGAAGACCGGGGAGCTGTTTTTT

D gene: NA
clone size: few
V gene: TRBV29-1
J gene: TRBJ2-2
CDR3 protein: CSVASSAIRAGELFF
CDR3 DNA: TGCAGCGTTGCCTCTAGCGCGATAAGGGCCGGGGAGCTGTTTTTT